This T cell receptor beta chain was obtained from a study of sequential checkpoint blockade in melanoma (dated by TCRdb to about 2019). Background for the entire study: Patients were assigned by 1:1 randomization to either first-line nivolumab followed by ipilimumab (arm A) or ipilimumab followed by nivolumab (arm B). Maintenance nivolumab came after each of the two trial sequences. Overall study outcomes, separate from this receptor: The model for predicting response that combines TCR metrics with mutation burden needs to be validated in larger, independent patient cohorts.

To note about this clone: No antigen is known for it. Nothing much larger sits one base from this clone, and base qualities are not available.

The immunoSEQ Assay was used to immunosequence TCRbeta CDR3 regions from genomic DNA. Genomic DNA was amplified by bias-controlled multiplex PCR before high-throughput sequencing. Per the original workflow: To quantify the absolute abundance of each unique TCRbeta CDR3 region, the sequences were collapsed and filtered. Clonality, defined as 1 minus Pielou's evenness, was calculated using productive rearrangements only. A previously published method was used to identify clones whose frequencies were significantly greater in on-treatment samples than in baseline samples. Entries here come from immuneACCESS through TCRdb and include only in-frame sequences with V and J called. Some clones fail to appear in such tables; in the studies checked, an unresolved V gene covers under half of the shortfall, and the cause of the remainder is unknown. The DNA gave D and trimming, while V, J and clone size come from that table. The sample table shows 25,000 to 35,000 clones, and approximately 91% are seen once. The ten largest clones take up 13% to 15% of the sample.

Inclusive of the bounding cysteine and phenylalanine, the CDR3 is 16 residues long. Solely the CDR3 DNA is kept, with 48 bases framed from the first base. The germline V and J ends show losses of 1 base and 3 bases respectively, and no gene match explains 6 bases of the junction. In the germline V gene, CDR1 corresponds to MGHRA and CDR2 to YSYEKL. The treatment or condition label, read with the paper, signifies: randomized to nivolumab then ipilimumab (arm A) or the reverse (arm B). None of the patients in the trial had previously been given DNA-damaging chemotherapy. Live CD3+CD8+ cells negative for CD19 and CD56 were sorted from thawed PBMCs on a FACS Aria II flow cytometer. Samples were obtained from patients with melanoma enrolled in CheckMate 064, a randomized, open-label phase II trial of sequential checkpoint blockade. Peripheral blood mononuclear cells were collected by leukapheresis, purified using Ficoll-Paque, and frozen in human serum containing 10% DMSO. Immediately after sorting, the purity of the sorted blood CD3+CD8+ cells was confirmed to be >98%, and DNA was then extracted.

The input for sequencing was CD8+ T cells sorted from blood (inferred from file names), taken from a patient given nivolumab and ipilimumab in sequence. This chain joins TRBV4-1 to TRBJ2-1; 7 nucleotides in the junction match TRBD1. The sequence was obtained from a human donor with melanoma. CDR3 sequence: CASSQAVGQVYNEQFF. The bases read TGCGCCAGCAGCCAAGCGGTAGGACAGGTCTACAATGAGCAGTTCTTC.